Listed here are 19 T cell receptor beta chains from one sample, sequenced in a study of blood T cell repertoires in COVID-19. Profiling relied on immunoSEQ multiplex PCR, and the TCRdb table lists in-frame clones only, not all of them. Of 650,000 to 800,000 clones in the sample, 80% to 90% were seen once. Sample: peripheral blood. Receptor source: a woman in her late teens or twenties with acute or convalescent COVID-19.

The J gene is TRBJ2-7, the V gene TRBV12-3 or TRBV12-4, with D unresolved. Trimming took 6 bases from V and 3 from J, leaving 9 bases between them. CDR3 length equals 12 residues. The CDR3 is CASSPSFYEQYF. CDR3 bases: TGTGCCAGCAGCCCGTCCTTCTACGAGCAGTACTTC.

This clone was detected only once. The rearrangement joins TRBV7-7 to TRBJ1-2, with 8 bases aligning to TRBD1. J lost 4 bases, V lost 1 base, and 11 bases had no gene match. This CDR3 has 17 amino acids. Looked up from germline, CDR1 is SSHAT and CDR2 is FNYEAQ (reference sequence). CDR3 nucleotides: TGTGCCAGCAGCTTAGTACGGACAGGGCCCCCTGGCTATGGCTACACCTTC. It yields the protein CASSLVRTGPPGYGYTF.

This sequence joins TRBV27 and TRBJ1-2; 7 bases map to TRBD1. The CDR3 runs 15 residues. Germline-derived CDR1 and CDR2 are MNHEY and SMNVEV (reference sequence). The ends lost 3 bases at V and 6 bases at J; junction bases unmatched: 10. CDR3 DNA sequence: TGTGCCAGCAGTTTGGCCTGGGACAGTCCCCATGGCTACACCTTC. Translation: CASSLAWDSPHGYTF.

This clone was counted once. V gene TRBV12-5 combines with J gene TRBJ1-6; 7 nucleotides align to TRBD1. The CDR3 extends over 15 amino acids. Per the germline V gene, CDR1 is LGHNT and CDR2 is FRNRAP. Losses at the gene ends were 5 bases for V and 8 bases for J; bases not matched to a gene: 9. In nucleotides, the CDR3 is TGTGCTAGTGGTGCCTCGGGTACAGGGGATTCACCCCTCCACTTT. Its translation is CASGASGTGDSPLHF.

V usage is TRBV7-9 and J usage is TRBJ2-7; maybe TRBD1 (6 bases). CDR3 size: 12 residues. V was pared by 5 bases and J by 6 bases, with 11 bases between. Germline CDR1 is SEHNR and CDR2 is FQNEAQ (reference sequence). The CDR3 DNA is TGTGCCAGCAGCCCGAGGGGGTTCGAGCAGTACTTC. Its translation: CASSPRGFEQYF. Combining the CDR3 with reference TRBV7-9 and TRBJ2-7 gives the whole variable domain DTGVSQNPRHKITKRGQNVTFRCDPISEHNRLYWYRQTLGQGPEFLTYFQNEAQLEKSRLLSDRFSAERPKGSFSTLEIQRTEQGDSAMYLCASSPRGFEQYFGPGTRLTVT.

J is TRBJ1-2 and V is TRBV5-6, with 8 bases fitting TRBD1. CDR3 size: 16 residues. CDR1 is SGHDT and CDR2 is YYEEEE in the germline V gene. Trimming took 1 base from V and 4 from J; bases not matched to a gene: 9. The CDR3 reads CASSLPDREIFYGYTF. DNA of the CDR3: TGTGCCAGCAGCTTGCCGGACAGGGAAATTTTCTATGGCTACACCTTC.

The chain couples TRBV7-9 to TRBJ2-1; 12 bases match TRBD2. After removal of 7 bases from V and 9 bases from J, the junction contained 7 bases not matched to a gene. CDR3 length equals 14 residues. Germline V gene lookup returns CDR1 SEHNR and CDR2 FQNEAQ (reference sequence). Written as DNA, the CDR3 is TGTGCCAGCACCACTAGCGGGGGGAAGGGTGAGCAGTTCTTC. Residues: CASTTSGGKGEQFF.

V gene TRBV4-1 combines with J gene TRBJ2-2; a possible D gene is TRBD2 (5 bases). The CDR3 length is 16 residues. Trimming pared 2 bases from V and 1 base from J, leaving 11 bases between. Germline V lookup: CDR1 MGHRA, CDR2 YSYEKL. The CDR3 DNA reads TGCGCCAGCAGCCAACCACTAGGCGTGAACACCGGGGAGCTGTTTTTT. Translated: CASSQPLGVNTGELFF.

This rearrangement joins TRBV13 to TRBJ1-1; D might be TRBD1 (6 bases). Germline V lookup: CDR1 PRHDT, CDR2 FYEKMQ (reference sequence). The CDR3 runs 14 residues. The germline V and J ends were trimmed by 3 bases and 2 bases, with 10 bases remaining between them. CDR3 sequence: CASSFRTVNTEAFF. CDR3 in DNA: TGTGCCAGCAGCTTCAGGACAGTTAACACTGAAGCTTTCTTT.

The chain combines TRBV3-1 (or the pseudogene TRBV3-2) with TRBJ1-3; tentatively, D is TRBD1 (5 bases). The germline gives CDR1 LGHDT, CDR2 YNNKEL (reference sequence). The CDR3 length is 16 residues. Deletions cut 3 bases from V and 0 bases from J, with 12 bases between. CDR3 coding DNA: TGTGCCAGCAGCCAGTGGCGGGGCAGCTCTGGAAACACCATATATTTT. Translated: CASSQWRGSSGNTIYF.

This chain's CDR3 is CASSQAGGIHRVVSEQYF. CDR3 nucleotide sequence: TGCGCCAGCAGCCAAGCGGGGGGAATACACAGGGTAGTATCCGAGCAGTACTTC. The chain is built from TRBV4-1 and TRBJ2-7; tentatively, D is TRBD2 (7 bases). V was shortened by 1 base and J by 6 bases, with 25 bases between the two germline ends. From germline, CDR1 is MGHRA and CDR2 YSYEKL. The CDR3 is 18 residues long.

Here the CDR3 DNA reads TGTGCCACCAGTGGGGCCCCTAACTATGGCTACACCTTC. Translating it yields CATSGAPNYGYTF. The V gene is TRBV24-1, the J gene TRBJ1-2; no clear D gene. CDR1 and CDR2 (germline): KGHDR, SFDVKD. CDR3 length: 13 residues. Deletions cut 5 bases from V and 0 bases from J, with 6 bases between.

The chain carries TRBV5-1 and TRBJ1-1, with 10 bases aligning to TRBD1. Germline loops: CDR1 SGHRS, CDR2 YFSETQ. The V segment lost 1 base and the J segment 1 base; nucleotides outside the gene matches: 7. CDR3 length: 17 amino acids. The CDR3 DNA reads TGCGCCAGCAGCTTGAGGGGACAGGGGCCGGGGAACACTGAAGCTTTCTTT. Translation gives CASSLRGQGPGNTEAFF.

The gene calls are TRBV7-9 and TRBJ1-1, with 8 positions matching TRBD1. From germline, CDR1 is SEHNR and CDR2 FQNEAQ (reference sequence). The CDR3 is 15 residues long. V was clipped by 6 bases and J by 0 bases; unmatched bases: 6. CDR3 bases: TGTGCCAGCAGACGACCGACAGGGGTGAACACTGAAGCTTTCTTT. Its protein product is CASRRPTGVNTEAFF.

V gene TRBV12-3 or TRBV12-4 combines with J gene TRBJ1-2; no reliable D call. The CDR3 runs 13 residues. Trimming cost V 3 bases and J 8 bases, with 13 bases left between them. CDR3 loop: CASSFWEGEGYTF. In DNA form, the CDR3 reads TGTGCCAGCAGTTTTTGGGAGGGTGAAGGCTACACCTTC.

J is TRBJ1-4 and V is TRBV9; 10 nucleotides line up with TRBD1. V shed 5 bases and J 7 bases; nucleotides not matched to a gene: 14. Germline V gene sequence: CDR1 SGDLS, CDR2 YYNGEE. The CDR3 runs 17 residues. In nucleotides, the CDR3 is TGTGCCAGCAGTGAGACAGGGGGCGAAGTTTTTAGTGAAAAACTGTTTTTT. Its translation: CASSETGGEVFSEKLFF. Full variable domain (missing parts from reference TRBV9 and TRBJ1-4): DSGVTQTPKHLITATGQRVTLRCSPRSGDLSVYWYQQSLDQGLQFLIQYYNGEERAKGNILERFSAQQFPDLHSELNLSSLELGDSALYFCASSETGGEVFSEKLFFGSGTQLSVL.

The gene calls are TRBV6-4 and TRBJ1-6; D is undetermined. Germline V lookup: CDR1 MRHNA, CDR2 SNTAGT. This CDR3 spans 13 amino acids. With 3 bases removed from V and 7 bases from J, the gap between germline ends came to 7 bases. CDR3 in DNA: TGTGCCAGCAGTGAGGAGGTAAATTCACCCCTCCACTTT. Encoded protein: CASSEEVNSPLHF.

This clone came up a few times. The chain employs TRBV6-1 and TRBJ1-1, with 8 positions matching TRBD1. V was clipped by 1 base and J by 5 bases; unmatched bases: 6. Per the germline V gene, CDR1 is MNHNS and CDR2 is SASEGT. CDR3 length: 15 residues. In nucleotides, the CDR3 is TGTGCCAGCAGTGAAGAGGCAGGGGGCAGGACTGAAGCTTTCTTT. Translated, it gives CASSEEAGGRTEAFF.

The chain is built from TRBV4-1 and TRBJ2-7, with 8 positions matching TRBD1. The germline V gene encodes CDR1 MGHRA and CDR2 YSYEKL. The CDR3 covers 15 residues. V lost 3 bases, J lost 5 bases, and 9 bases stayed unmatched. Written as DNA, the CDR3 is TGCGCCAGCAGCCACCCAGGACAGGGTATCCACGAGCAGTACTTC. Protein: CASSHPGQGIHEQYF.